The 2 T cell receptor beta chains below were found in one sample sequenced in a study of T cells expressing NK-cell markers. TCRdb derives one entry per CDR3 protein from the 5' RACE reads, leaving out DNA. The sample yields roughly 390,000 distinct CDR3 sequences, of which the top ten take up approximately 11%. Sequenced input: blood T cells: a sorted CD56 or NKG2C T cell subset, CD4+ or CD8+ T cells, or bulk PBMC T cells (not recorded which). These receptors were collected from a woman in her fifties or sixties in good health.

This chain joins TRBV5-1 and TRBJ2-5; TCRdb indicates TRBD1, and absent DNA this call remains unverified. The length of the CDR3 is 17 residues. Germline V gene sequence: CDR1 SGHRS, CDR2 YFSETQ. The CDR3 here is CASSLGLLTGASRTQYF.

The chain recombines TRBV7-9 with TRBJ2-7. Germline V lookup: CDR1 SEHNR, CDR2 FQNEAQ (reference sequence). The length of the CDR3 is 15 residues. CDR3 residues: CASSLAGYPSYEQYF.